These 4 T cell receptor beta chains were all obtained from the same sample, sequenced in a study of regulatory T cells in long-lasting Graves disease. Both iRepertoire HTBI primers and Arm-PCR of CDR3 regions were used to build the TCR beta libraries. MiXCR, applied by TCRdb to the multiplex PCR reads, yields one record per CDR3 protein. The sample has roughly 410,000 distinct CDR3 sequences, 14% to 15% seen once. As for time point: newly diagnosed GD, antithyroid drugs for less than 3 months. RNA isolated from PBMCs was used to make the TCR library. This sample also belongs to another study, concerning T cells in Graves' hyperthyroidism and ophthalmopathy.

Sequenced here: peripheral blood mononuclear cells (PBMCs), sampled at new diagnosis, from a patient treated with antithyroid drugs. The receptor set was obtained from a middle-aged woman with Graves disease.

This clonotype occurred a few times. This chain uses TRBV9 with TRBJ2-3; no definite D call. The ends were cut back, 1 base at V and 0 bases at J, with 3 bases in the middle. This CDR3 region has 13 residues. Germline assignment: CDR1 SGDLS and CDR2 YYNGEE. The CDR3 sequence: CASSVSSTDTQYF. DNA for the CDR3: TGTGCCAGCAGCGTATCGAGCACAGATACGCAGTATTTT.

The DNA for the CDR3 is TGTGCCATCAGTACTACTAGCGTAACCTACAATGAGCAGTTCTTC. As protein: CAISTTSVTYNEQFF. The gene calls are TRBV10-3 and TRBJ2-1; 7 bases agree with TRBD2. The CDR3 consists of 15 residues. Trimming at V came to 5 bases and at J to 2 bases, leaving 6 bases not matched to a gene. Germline V gene lookup returns CDR1 ENHRY and CDR2 SYGVKD.

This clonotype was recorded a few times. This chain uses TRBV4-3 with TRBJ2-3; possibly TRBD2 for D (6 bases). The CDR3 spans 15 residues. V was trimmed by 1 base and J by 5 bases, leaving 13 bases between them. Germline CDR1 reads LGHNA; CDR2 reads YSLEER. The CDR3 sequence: CASSQAIGSVDTQYF. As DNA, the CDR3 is TGCGCCAGCAGCCAAGCCATCGGGAGTGTAGATACGCAGTATTTT.

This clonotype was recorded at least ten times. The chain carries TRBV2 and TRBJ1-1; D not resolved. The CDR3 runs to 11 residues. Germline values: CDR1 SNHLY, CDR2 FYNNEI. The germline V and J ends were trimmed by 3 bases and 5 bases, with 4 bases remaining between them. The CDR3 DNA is TGTGCCAGCAGTGAGGGGACTGAAGCTTTCTTT. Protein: CASSEGTEAFF.